The sequence of this T cell receptor (beta chain) was determined in a study of T cell responses to AZD1222 COVID-19 vaccine. Profiled with immunoSEQ multiplex PCR; TCRdb holds only in-frame clones, not every one. The sample has about 55,000 clones, about 85% seen once. This CDR3 spans 14 amino acids. The V and J ends lost 5 bases and 3 bases, in that order; junction bases with no gene match: 4. Germline CDR1 is SGHKS and CDR2 is YYEKEE (reference sequence). The chain has TRBV5-5 and TRBJ2-2; 7 nucleotides agree with TRBD1. This sequence was found in an adult in good health. Specimen: peripheral blood, collected on day 0 of AZD1222 vaccination. This chain's CDR3 is CASREQGDTGELFF. DNA of the CDR3: TGTGCCAGCAGGGAGCAGGGGGACACCGGGGAGCTGTTTTTT.